Listed below are T cell receptor beta chains from one sample, sequenced in a study of cytomegalovirus exposure and HLA in healthy donors. Generated by immunoSEQ multiplex PCR, the TCRdb table keeps only in-frame clones and is missing some. The sample contains over 150,000 clones, 68% of which appear only once. Sequencing was carried out using PBMCs. The source is a man aged 45 to 65 in good health and CMV-seronegative. Each CDR3 is given with its conserved first and last residue. A D gene is named only where the DNA matches it firmly. Clone size appears in some rows only: once, few, many, or a class for an expanded clone.

V	J	D	size	CDR3	DNA
TRBV25-1	TRBJ1-3	TRBD1	NA	CASSPDREDGNTIYF	TGTGCCAGCAGCCCCGACAGGGAGGACGGAAACACCATATATTTT
TRBV6-5	TRBJ1-2	TRBD1	few	CASRLGQGFRDGYTF	TGTGCCAGCAGACTCGGACAGGGGTTTAGGGATGGCTACACCTTC
TRBV5-1	TRBJ1-1	TRBD1	NA	CASSSWTGVVNTEAFF	TGCGCCAGCAGCTCTTGGACAGGGGTCGTTAACACTGAAGCTTTCTTT
TRBV6-1	TRBJ2-7	NA	NA	CASSEDLAAEQYF	TGTGCCAGCAGTGAAGATTTGGCTGCCGAGCAGTACTTC
TRBV19	TRBJ1-4	TRBD1	NA	CASSRAAGTGAEKLFF	TGTGCCAGTAGTCGCGCGGCCGGGACAGGGGCTGAAAAACTGTTTTTT
TRBV7-2	TRBJ2-5	TRBD2	NA	CASSLGLAGPTGETQYF	TGTGCCAGCAGCTTAGGACTAGCGGGGCCCACCGGAGAGACCCAGTACTTC
TRBV7-6	TRBJ2-5	NA	NA	CASSLVPQSQETQYF	TGTGCCAGCAGCTTAGTCCCACAGAGCCAAGAGACCCAGTACTTC
TRBV5-1	TRBJ2-7	NA	NA	CASSTTGEGEQYF	TGCGCCAGCAGCACGACAGGGGAGGGCGAGCAGTACTTC
TRBV6-1	TRBJ2-7	NA	NA	CASREHYEQYF	TGTGCCAGCAGGGAACACTACGAGCAGTACTTC
TRBV6-5	TRBJ1-6	NA	NA	CASRVANSPLHF	TGTGCCAGCAGGGTGGCTAATTCACCCCTCCACTTT
TRBV7-2	TRBJ1-1	NA	NA	CASSLLAGTEAFF	TGTGCCAGCAGCCTCTTGGCCGGGACTGAAGCTTTCTTT
TRBV9	TRBJ2-2	NA	NA	CASPLGSGPLKTGELFF	TGTGCCAGCCCCCTAGGGAGCGGGCCTCTAAAAACCGGGGAGCTGTTTTTT
TRBV27	TRBJ1-2	TRBD1	once	CASRTGGAWHGYTF	TGTGCCAGCAGAACAGGGGGCGCCTGGCATGGCTACACCTTC
TRBV6-1	TRBJ1-5	TRBD1	few	CASSDRLDRGRDSNQPQHF	TGTGCCAGCAGTGACCGGCTGGACAGGGGGCGGGATAGCAATCAGCCCCAGCATTTT
TRBV6-1	TRBJ2-1	NA	few	CASSEAGGGVYNEQFF	TGTGCCAGCAGTGAAGCGGGCGGGGGCGTATACAATGAGCAGTTCTTC
TRBV19	TRBJ1-3	NA	NA	CASSIGRGFSGNTIYF	TGTGCCAGTAGTATTGGTAGGGGGTTCTCTGGAAACACCATATATTTT
TRBV7-9	TRBJ2-2	NA	NA	CASSPSGTPTTGELFF	TGTGCCAGCAGCCCCTCCGGGACACCCACCACCGGGGAGCTGTTTTTT
TRBV18	TRBJ2-3	TRBD2	NA	CASSPPAGGTDTQYF	TGTGCCAGCTCACCACCCGCCGGGGGGACAGATACGCAGTATTTT
TRBV7-7	TRBJ2-3	TRBD1	NA	CASSPRTGVGGTQYF	TGTGCCAGCAGCCCTCGGACAGGGGTAGGGGGTACGCAGTATTTT
TRBV2	TRBJ2-7	NA	NA	CASSDQGNEQYF	TGTGCCAGCAGTGACCAGGGTAACGAGCAGTACTTC
TRBV6-1	TRBJ1-1	TRBD1	NA	CASSRQGEYTEAFF	TGTGCCAGCAGCAGACAGGGCGAGTACACTGAAGCTTTCTTT
TRBV28	TRBJ1-2	TRBD1	NA	CASRDRGPLGYTF	TGTGCCAGCAGGGACAGGGGGCCCTTAGGCTACACCTTC
TRBV15	TRBJ1-6	TRBD1	NA	CATSSWTGGNPLHF	TGTGCCACCAGTTCCTGGACAGGGGGCAATCCCCTCCACTTT
TRBV15	TRBJ1-4	TRBD1	NA	CATSGQASTNEKLFF	TGTGCCACCAGCGGACAGGCTTCAACTAATGAAAAACTGTTTTTT
TRBV2	TRBJ2-1	TRBD2	NA	CASTSSGDYNEQFF	TGTGCCAGCACCTCTAGCGGGGACTACAATGAGCAGTTCTTC
TRBV19	TRBJ1-1	NA	NA	CASSTSGNTEAFF	TGTGCCAGTAGTACCTCAGGGAACACTGAAGCTTTCTTT
TRBV10-2	TRBJ2-3	TRBD2	NA	CASSDELAATDTQYF	TGCGCCAGCAGTGATGAGCTAGCGGCCACAGATACGCAGTATTTT
TRBV2	TRBJ2-7	NA	once	CASSEVQGGTYEQYF	TGTGCCAGCAGTGAAGTTCAGGGGGGCACCTACGAGCAGTACTTC
TRBV5-1	TRBJ2-5	TRBD2	NA	CASSALAGGKETQYF	TGCGCCAGCAGCGCCTTAGCGGGGGGGAAAGAGACCCAGTACTTC
TRBV10-3	TRBJ2-5	TRBD1	NA	CAISERTGSDQETQYF	TGTGCCATCAGTGAGAGGACAGGAAGCGATCAGGAGACCCAGTACTTC
TRBV5-1	TRBJ2-2	TRBD1	NA	CASSTLHRGQGGELFF	TGCGCCAGCAGCACACTCCACAGGGGGCAGGGCGGGGAGCTGTTTTTT
TRBV28	TRBJ1-5	NA	NA	CASSLLGGYSNQPQHF	TGTGCCAGCAGTTTACTAGGCGGATATAGCAATCAGCCCCAGCATTTT
TRBV19	TRBJ2-3	TRBD1	few	CASRSYTGGADTQYF	TGTGCCAGTAGGAGCTATACAGGGGGCGCAGATACGCAGTATTTT
TRBV18	TRBJ1-1	NA	NA	CASSPNRGAETEAFF	TGTGCCAGCTCACCAAATCGGGGGGCGGAAACTGAAGCTTTCTTT
TRBV29-1	TRBJ2-2	TRBD2	once	CSVTSGDTGELFF	TGCAGCGTGACTAGCGGGGACACCGGGGAGCTGTTTTTT
TRBV28	TRBJ1-1	NA	NA	CASSSLRGAYTEAFF	TGTGCCAGCAGTTCCCTTCGTGGGGCCTACACTGAAGCTTTCTTT
TRBV6-1	TRBJ1-2	NA	NA	CASSGIFTGLGYTF	TGTGCCAGCAGTGGGATATTTACAGGGCTCGGCTACACCTTC
TRBV27	TRBJ1-5	TRBD1	NA	CASSLPRGGNQPQHF	TGTGCCAGCAGTTTACCCAGGGGGGGCAATCAGCCCCAGCATTTT